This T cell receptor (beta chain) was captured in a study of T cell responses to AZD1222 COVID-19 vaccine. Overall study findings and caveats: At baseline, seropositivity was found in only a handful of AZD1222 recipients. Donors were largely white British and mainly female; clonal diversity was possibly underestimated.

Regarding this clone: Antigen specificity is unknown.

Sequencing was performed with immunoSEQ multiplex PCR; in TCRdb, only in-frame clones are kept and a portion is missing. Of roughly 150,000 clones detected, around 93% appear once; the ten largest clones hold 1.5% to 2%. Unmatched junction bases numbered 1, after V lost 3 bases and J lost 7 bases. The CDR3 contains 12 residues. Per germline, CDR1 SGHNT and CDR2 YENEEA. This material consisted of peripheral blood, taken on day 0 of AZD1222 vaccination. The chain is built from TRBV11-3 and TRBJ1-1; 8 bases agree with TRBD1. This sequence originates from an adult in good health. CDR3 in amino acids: CASSFGTGEAFF. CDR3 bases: TGTGCCAGCAGCTTCGGGACAGGTGAAGCTTTCTTT.